The following is a T cell receptor beta chain sequence with its context. The antigen it recognizes is unknown. No much larger clone is present one base from it, and per-base qualities are unavailable. This record comes from a study of cytomegalovirus exposure and HLA in healthy donors (dated by TCRdb to 2016 to 2017). Background on the whole study: An earlier analysis of about 560 of the donors reported 250 to 350 Gb of sequence data and roughly 120 million unique TCR beta sequences obtained from roughly 170 million T cells. Among about 400 genotyped donors of the cohort, an average of roughly 230,000 unique TCR beta nucleotide sequences was sequenced per donor, of which approximately 18% were non-productive. The number of typed donors differed by locus: about 629-630 for A, B, C, DRB1 and DQB1; approximately 530 for DQA1; some 610 for DPA1; and some 450 for DPB1. To study patterns of TCR occurrence, a later analysis re-analyzed previously published TCR beta repertoires from under 750 donors and added high-resolution HLA genotyping. Roughly 5 DR-DQ haplotypes were handled as single units for association and clustering because linkage in the cohort was strong. HLA typing included class I and class II loci at four-digit resolution. The genetic ancestry cluster associated with self-reported Caucasian donors included around four fifths of the 398 genotyped donors. An early release covering roughly 640 HLA-typed donors comprised about 300 gigabases of sequencing data and 85 million to 100 million unique TCR sequences. Donor age, sex, ethnicity and CMV serostatus were compiled together with the repertoire data. In a later genetic analysis, genome-wide SNP genotypes for about 65% of the roughly 670 donors were used, and that subset was treated as a discovery cohort. Using immunosequencing, the study profiled T cell repertoires from 550 to 750 subjects and related those repertoires to cytomegalovirus serostatus. Rather than using new phenotypic data, the later analysis identified candidate immune exposures from TCR beta sequences and from how often those sequences occurred across donors. To predict cytomegalovirus infection status, the study brought together high-throughput TCR immunosequencing, statistical association of individual TCRs with disease status, and machine learning. Along with the approximately 700-subject first cohort, a separate validation cohort of some 130 different subjects was used. The study was designed to test whether signatures of past pathogen exposure could be identified by cataloging public T cell receptors. In an earlier analysis of 587 of the donors, high-throughput TCR beta sequencing was used to judge whether each TCR beta V gene segment behaved as functional or pseudogenic. All discovery cohort repertoires had been generated on a single sequencing platform.

The cohort was made up of about 670 healthy bone marrow donors. At the time of sampling, every cohort member was nominally healthy, though immune exposures that went unrecorded were likely present. The donor tested CMV seropositive, placing the donor among the roughly 300 seropositive members of the cohort. A peripheral blood sample was provided by each donor, and peripheral blood mononuclear cells were used for TCR beta sequencing. The Qiagen DNeasy Blood Extraction Kit was used to extract genomic DNA from the blood cell samples. The library was built by means of the immunoSEQ multiplex PCR assay. For the multiplex PCR, a mixture combining 60 forward primers for TCR Vbeta segments and 13 reverse primers for TCR Jbeta segments was used. A multiplex PCR assay on genomic DNA amplified the CDR3 region of rearranged TCR beta genes. On the Illumina HiSeq System, the amplified TCR beta libraries were sequenced as 87-base-pair reads. In the authors' own workflow: A later analysis counted tens of millions of unique TCR beta chains across the 650 to 800 repertoires, and approximately 11 million of these chains were shared by at least two donors. A nearest-neighbor algorithm error-corrected the raw reads and collapsed the reads into unique sequences, merging closely related sequences to remove PCR and sequencing errors. Alignment of CDR3 sequences to IMGT reference sequences was used to assign V, D and J gene segments. Each retained sequence needed at least a six-nucleotide match to both a V gene segment and a J gene segment. Rearrangements were classified as productive when the CDR3 lacked stop codons and remained in frame with V and J, and all other rearrangements were classified as non-productive. CDR3 was defined by IMGT convention, running from the second conserved V-encoded cysteine to the conserved J-encoded phenylalanine. The earlier analysis of approximately 500 of the donors excluded sequences that lacked an unambiguous match to a single V gene segment. An earlier analysis of a few hundred of the donors classified V segments as functional when productive rearrangements were above 56.7% and as segregating when the standard deviation between donors was above 5%. A statistical classification framework was built for diagnosing cytomegalovirus status from the catalog of TCR beta chain sequences. A later analysis assigned V and J genes by comparing TCR nucleotide sequences with IMGT/GENE-DB human TR gene sequences. A later analysis assigned CDR3 sequences and most-parsimonious VDJ recombination scenarios with the TCRdist pipeline. In a later analysis, each TCR beta chain was defined by its CDR3 amino acid sequence together with its V-gene family, and reads without a unique V-gene family were excluded. As a way to deal with suspected cross-contamination and a sequencing artifact, a later analysis dropped 640 or so nucleotide sequences that were highly shared and had low generation probability. For each public chain, a later analysis derived a clonal expansion index from normalized ranks of inferred template counts within each repertoire. In a later analysis, generation probabilities were computed with a VDJ recombination model fitted to out-of-frame rearrangements, and the resulting probabilities were checked against IGoR. Hypergeometric tests were used in a later analysis to score TCR-TCR, TCR-HLA and TCR-CMV co-occurrence, with a repertoire-size bias correction applied to the TCR pairs. To estimate false discovery rates, a later analysis permuted the HLA or CMV assignments 20 times. A later analysis grouped co-occurring TCRs with DBSCAN, adding TCRdist sequence similarity when clustering within HLA-allele-positive subsets. For co-occurrence clustering, repertoires with fewer than 30,000 or more than 120,000 public chains were excluded, along with five repertoires with anomalous nucleotide sharing. In its TCRdb copy, this immuneACCESS table keeps in-frame sequences only and misses some clones. Where compared with another copy, unresolved V genes explain less than half of these, and the others have no known cause. That table supplies the V and J calls and clone size; D and trimming were determined from the DNA. Counted in this sample were about 94,000 clones; about 75% of them appeared once. The ten largest make up roughly 7% of the sample.

CDR1 is given as SNHLY and CDR2 as FYNNEI, both from the germline V gene. V lost 5 bases and J lost 5 bases, and the count of bases not matched to a germline gene is 1. Including cysteine and phenylalanine, the CDR3 has 14 amino acids. Just CDR3 DNA is preserved here, 42 bases in frame from base 1. The research as a whole found: Most TCR sequences were seen in very few donors, while some public TCRs were found in many individuals. In both the original and validation cohorts, the classifier was reported to diagnose cytomegalovirus status with high specificity and sensitivity. In a later analysis, HLA-associated TCR beta chains showed more clonal expansion and lower generation probabilities than non-associated chains that were equally common. The study listed 150 to 200 TCR beta chains as associated with cytomegalovirus. Assigning TCR associations to individual alleles was difficult when HLA alleles, especially DR and DQ, strongly co-occurred. Because HLA typing was missing for some donors at each locus, association tests included only the typed subset. Specific HLA alleles were associated with roughly 16,000 TCR beta sequences at a false discovery rate of 0.05 in a later analysis. A further reported finding was that TCR beta sequences accurately predicted the HLA-A and HLA-B alleles for most subjects in the first cohort. Most CMV-associated TCR beta chains appeared to be HLA-restricted in a later analysis, and the HLA associations seemed to be driven largely by CMV exposure. Some IMGT-functional V segments, including TRBV6-2 and TRBV6-3, could not be told apart with the 87-base-pair reads, so those segments were excluded. Presence/absence analyses assumed roughly uniform sequencing depth across donors, an assumption that may not hold. This cohort had only TCR beta chains sequenced, and the lack of alpha or paired-chain data limited which features could be detected. The sequencing pipeline was judged likely to have produced a cluster of highly shared sequence variants as a technical artifact. According to the authors, the approach could potentially be generalized to other disease states and immunological phenotypes. A later genetic analysis associated a missense DCLRE1C variant with V-gene and J-gene trimming of TCR beta chains, and an independent cohort replicated the association. Broadly in line with IMGT annotations, most TCR beta V segments showed up in productive rearrangements about 87% or about 30% of the time in an earlier analysis of several hundred of the donors. Correlated functional status among segregating V segments might reflect linkage disequilibrium, but an unknown experimental factor could not be ruled out. For the cohort, immune exposure information was limited to CMV serostatus. In a later analysis, several top co-occurrence clusters were reported to appear linked to parvovirus B19, influenza, CMV and Epstein-Barr virus. A later genetic analysis reported fewer N-insertions in productive TCRs among donors in an Asian-associated ancestry cluster than the roughly 700-donor mean. In vitro tests confirmed that three of the cytomegalovirus-associated TCR beta chains recognize cytomegalovirus antigens. Because counts were too low, approximately 15 rarely observed V segments, including chromosome 9 orphons, were excluded from the earlier analysis of several hundred of the donors. In a later analysis, the rate of TCR association differed among HLA loci, with DRB1 alleles having the most associated TCRs and HLA-C alleles having the fewest.

The receptor's source is a man between 40 and 49 years old in good health and CMV-seropositive. Here the chain combines TRBV2 and TRBJ2-4, with 12 bases matching TRBD2. What was sequenced was PBMCs. CDR3 sequence: CASSPSGGENIQYF. The DNA reads TGTGCCAGCAGTCCTAGCGGGGGGGAAAACATTCAGTACTTC.